This passage covers 14 T cell receptor beta chains from one sample sequenced in a study of CD4+ T cells in melanoma. Sequencing was performed with immunoSEQ multiplex PCR; in TCRdb, only in-frame clones are kept and a portion is missing. The table records 20,000 to 25,000 clones, around 80% of them present only once. The source is a human donor with melanoma.

This chain links TRBV7-6 with TRBJ2-5, with 13 bases matching TRBD2. The J segment lost 7 bases and the V segment lost 3 bases, leaving 5 bases of the junction unmatched. From germline, CDR1 is SGHVS and CDR2 FNYEAQ. The CDR3 length is 15 residues. The DNA of the CDR3 is TGTGCCAGCAGCTTGACTAGCGGGGGGCAGGGGACCCAGTACTTC. Encoded protein: CASSLTSGGQGTQYF. The variable domain in full, with the rest retrieved from reference TRBV7-6 and TRBJ2-5, is GAGVSQSPRYKVTKRGQDVALRCDPISGHVSLYWYRQALGQGPEFLTYFNYEAQQDKSGLPNDRFSAERPEGSISTLTIQRTEQRDSAMYRCASSLTSGGQGTQYFGPGTRLLVL.

There are a few counts of this clone. The V gene is TRBV19, the J gene TRBJ2-5, with 10 nucleotides matching TRBD2. CDR1 is LNHDA and CDR2 is SQIVND in the germline V gene (reference sequence). This CDR3 is built from 14 residues. The V and J ends lost 3 bases and 5 bases, in that order; junction bases with no gene match: 3. The CDR3, as DNA: TGTGCCAGTAGTATGCGACTAGCGGGCGAGACCCAGTACTTC. Its translation is CASSMRLAGETQYF.

The chain links TRBV5-1 to TRBJ2-7; TRBD1 might be the D (6 bases). V lost 7 bases to trimming and J lost 0 bases, with 17 bases between them. The CDR3 runs 15 residues. The germline V gene has CDR1 SGHRS and CDR2 YFSETQ. Here the CDR3 reads CASGAADRSSYEQYF. The CDR3 bases are TGCGCCAGCGGGGCCGCCGACAGGAGCTCCTACGAGCAGTACTTC.

This clone occurred once. The chain links TRBV14 to TRBJ2-3; perhaps TRBD1 as D (6 bases). Germline assignment: CDR1 SGHDN and CDR2 FVKESK. V lost 5 bases and J 0 bases, leaving 18 bases between the germline ends. There are 17 residues in the CDR3. For the CDR3, the DNA is TGTGCCAGCAGCGGACAGACAGGCCTCCCTAGCACAGATACGCAGTATTTT. This sequence encodes CASSGQTGLPSTDTQYF.

The V call is TRBV15, the J call TRBJ1-1; no definite D call. The germline CDR1 and CDR2 sequences are LNHNV and YYDKDF (reference sequence). The V gene lost 3 bases and the J gene lost 10 bases, with 9 bases spanning the gap. The CDR3 runs 11 residues. The CDR3 region has the DNA TGTGCCACCAGCAGTGGACGGGGAGCTTTCTTT. As protein: CATSSGRGAFF.

This rearrangement joins TRBV5-4 to TRBJ1-3; D not certain. Between the trimmed V and J ends, which lost 2 bases and 0 bases, there was a span of 0 bases. CDR1 is SGHNT, CDR2 YYREEE, per germline (reference sequence). This CDR3 is built from 12 residues. CDR3 protein: CASSFSGNTIYF. The CDR3 DNA is TGTGCCAGCAGCTTCTCTGGAAACACCATATATTTT.

This rearrangement joins TRBV12-5 to TRBJ2-2; no clear D. The CDR3 runs to 13 residues. V lost 4 bases to trimming and J lost 2 bases, with 5 bases between them. Germline-derived CDR1 and CDR2 are LGHNT and FRNRAP. CDR3 coding DNA: TGTGCTAGTGGTTCCGCCAACACCGGGGAGCTGTTTTTT. This gives the protein CASGSANTGELFF.

The chain links TRBV2 to TRBJ1-5; 8 bases are shared with TRBD1. With V trimmed by 4 bases and J by 7 bases, 6 bases remained unmatched. This CDR3 spans 14 amino acids. The germline V gene encodes CDR1 SNHLY and CDR2 FYNNEI. CDR3 nucleotide sequence: TGTGCCAGCAGTGGTAGGACAGGGACACAGCCCCAGCATTTT. This gives the protein CASSGRTGTQPQHF.

The chain couples TRBV11-2 to TRBJ1-3; D possibly corresponds to TRBD1 (6 bases). The CDR3 spans 15 residues. Germline assignment: CDR1 SGHAT and CDR2 FQNNGV. V gave up 5 bases and J gave up 0 bases, with 11 bases separating them. The CDR3 loop is CASSPGQTSGNTIYF. The CDR3 nucleotides are TGTGCCAGCAGCCCGGGACAAACCTCTGGAAACACCATATATTTT.

The chain links TRBV18 to TRBJ1-3, with a possible D match to TRBD1 (6 bases). The CDR3 is made up of 15 amino acids. From germline, CDR1 is KGHSH and CDR2 LQKENI. V was shortened by 5 bases and J by 0 bases, with 11 bases between the two germline ends. The CDR3 loop reads CASSSDRSSGNTIYF. CDR3 in DNA: TGTGCCAGCTCATCTGACAGGAGCTCTGGAAACACCATATATTTT.

V is TRBV21-1 and J is TRBJ1-5. TRBV21-1 is reported as a pseudogene. The CDR3 covers 19 residues. The CDR3 sequence: CASSNGDGGSGLSNQPQHF. The CDR3 DNA reads TGTGCCAGCAGCAATGGCGACGGCGGTTCGGGACTCTCCAATCAGCCCCAGCATTTT.

This clone was counted only a few times. The chain uses TRBV2 and TRBJ1-6, with D unresolved. CDR3 size: 15 residues. CDR1 is SNHLY and CDR2 is FYNNEI in the germline V gene. V was cut by 10 bases and J by 0 bases, with 13 bases left in between. The CDR3 protein is CATKRSSSYNSPLHF. Here the CDR3 DNA reads TGTGCCACCAAGCGTAGCAGCTCCTATAATTCACCCCTCCACTTT.

This chain links TRBV5-5 with TRBJ1-2; TRBD1 is a possible D gene (5 bases). Trimming removed 3 bases from V and 8 bases from J, with 17 bases in between. From germline, CDR1 is SGHKS and CDR2 YYEKEE (reference sequence). This CDR3 spans 14 amino acids. CDR3 nucleotide sequence: TGTGCCAGCAGCTATCCTGGCAGGGCTAAGGGCTACACCTTC. Amino acids: CASSYPGRAKGYTF. Supplemented by reference TRBV5-5 and TRBJ1-2, the full variable domain reads DAGVTQSPTHLIKTRGQQVTLRCSPISGHKSVSWYQQVLGQGPQFIFQYYEKEERGRGNFPDRFSARQFPNYSSELNVNALLLGDSALYLCASSYPGRAKGYTFGSGTRLTVV.

The chain couples TRBV7-8 to TRBJ2-5, with a possible D match to TRBD2 (6 bases). This CDR3 is 16 amino acids long. CDR1 SGHVS and CDR2 FQNEAQ come from the germline V gene. The V end was cut by 5 bases, the J end by 0 bases, with 16 bases between. The CDR3 coding sequence is TGTGCCAGCAGCCGGACTGGCGGGGAGTACCAAGAGACCCAGTACTTC. This sequence encodes CASSRTGGEYQETQYF.